This is a list of T cell receptor beta chains from one sample in a study of Graves' ophthalmopathy and Graves' hyperthyroidism. From the multiplex PCR reads, TCRdb called clonotypes with MiXCR, one entry per CDR3 protein. The sample has almost 400,000 distinct CDR3 sequences; 18% are singletons. The specimen sequenced was peripheral blood. These receptors all stem from a young woman with Graves' ophthalmopathy. Both conserved end residues are trimmed from each CDR3. The order of the fields is V gene, clone size, CDR3 protein. Clone size is given for some rows only: seen once, a few or many times, or a class if the clone is expanded.

>TRBV10-3|many
AISDFGGGNQPQH
>TRBV6-2/TRBV6-3|many
ASSFSAYEQY
>TRBV11-2|many
ASSLSSGAGPGNQPQH
>TRBV4-3|.
ASSQDRGQGNTIY
>TRBV12-3/TRBV12-4|many
ASSQGAVTGELF
>TRBV7-2|many
ASSLKYSYEQY
>TRBV20-1|many
SAKGSRHEQY
>TRBV12-3/TRBV12-4|.
ASSFLAGRSGNTIY
>TRBV6-5|many
ASSYRAGNSYEQY
>TRBV28|many
ASSFAGTNTEAF
>TRBV29-1|many
SVEYARGQALSGNTIY
>TRBV6-5|many
ASSYSRYDLGSPLH
>TRBV30|many
AWTGASEAF